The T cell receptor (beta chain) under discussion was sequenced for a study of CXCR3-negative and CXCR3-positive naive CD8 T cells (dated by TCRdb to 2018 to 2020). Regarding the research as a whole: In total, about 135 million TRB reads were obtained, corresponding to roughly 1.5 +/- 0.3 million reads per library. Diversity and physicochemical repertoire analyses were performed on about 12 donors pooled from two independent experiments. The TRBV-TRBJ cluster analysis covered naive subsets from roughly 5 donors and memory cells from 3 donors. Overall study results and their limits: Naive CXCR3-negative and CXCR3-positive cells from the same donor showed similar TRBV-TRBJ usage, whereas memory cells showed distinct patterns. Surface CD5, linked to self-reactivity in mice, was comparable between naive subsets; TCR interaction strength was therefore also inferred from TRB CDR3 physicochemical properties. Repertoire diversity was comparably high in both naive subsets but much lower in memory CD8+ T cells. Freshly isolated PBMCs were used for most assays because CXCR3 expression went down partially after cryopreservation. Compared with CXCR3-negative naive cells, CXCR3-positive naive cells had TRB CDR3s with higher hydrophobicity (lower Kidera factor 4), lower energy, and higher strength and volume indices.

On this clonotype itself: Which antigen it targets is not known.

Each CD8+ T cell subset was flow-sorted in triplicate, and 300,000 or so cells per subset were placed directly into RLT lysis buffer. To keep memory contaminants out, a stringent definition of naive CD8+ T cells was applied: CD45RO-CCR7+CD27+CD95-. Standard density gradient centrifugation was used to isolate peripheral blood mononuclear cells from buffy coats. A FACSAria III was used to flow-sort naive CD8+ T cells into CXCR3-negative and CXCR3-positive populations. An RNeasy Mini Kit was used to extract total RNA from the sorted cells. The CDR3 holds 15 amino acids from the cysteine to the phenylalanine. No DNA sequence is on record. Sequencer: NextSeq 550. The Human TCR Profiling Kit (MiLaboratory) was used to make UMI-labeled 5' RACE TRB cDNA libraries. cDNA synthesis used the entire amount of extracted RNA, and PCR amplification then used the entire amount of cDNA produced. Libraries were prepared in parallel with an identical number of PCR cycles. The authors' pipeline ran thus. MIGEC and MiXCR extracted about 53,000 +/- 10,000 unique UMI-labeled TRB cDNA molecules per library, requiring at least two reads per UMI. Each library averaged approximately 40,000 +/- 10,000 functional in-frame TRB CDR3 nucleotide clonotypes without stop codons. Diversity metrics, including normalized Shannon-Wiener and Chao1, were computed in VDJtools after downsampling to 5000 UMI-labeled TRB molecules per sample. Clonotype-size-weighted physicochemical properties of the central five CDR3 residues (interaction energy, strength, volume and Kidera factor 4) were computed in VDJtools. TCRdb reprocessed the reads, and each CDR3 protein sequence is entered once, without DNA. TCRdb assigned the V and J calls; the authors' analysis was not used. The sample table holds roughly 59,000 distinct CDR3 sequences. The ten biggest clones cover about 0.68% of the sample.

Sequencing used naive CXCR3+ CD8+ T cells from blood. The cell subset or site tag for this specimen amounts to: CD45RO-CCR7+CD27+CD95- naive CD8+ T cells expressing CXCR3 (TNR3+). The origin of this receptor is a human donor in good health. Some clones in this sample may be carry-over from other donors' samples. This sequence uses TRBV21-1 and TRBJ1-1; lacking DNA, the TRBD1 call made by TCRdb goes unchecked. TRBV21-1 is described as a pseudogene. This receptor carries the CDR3 CASSKESGGRCEAFF.